This TCR beta chain was sequenced in a study of low-dose radiotherapy and immunotherapy resistance in tumors. At the level of the study: Cohort 1 patients were irradiated with 0.5 Gy fractions every 2 weeks to 6.5 Gy total. On an every-two-weeks schedule, patients received intravenous nivolumab 240 mg, along with ipilimumab 1 mg/kg every six weeks. Cohort 2 was treated with 1 Gy per fraction every two weeks, amounting to 13 Gy across 26 weeks.

Primers targeting TRAV and TRBV primed first-strand cDNA, covering alpha and beta chains. With a constant-region primer and a V-primer adapter, TCRs were subjected to approximately 20 PCR cycles of amplification. MiXCR was run by TCRdb on the reads, yielding one entry per CDR3 protein. The sample includes roughly 100,000 distinct CDR3 sequences, 20% to 25% seen only once; the top ten take 9.5% to 15%. Described time point: after trial treatment. Documented treatment: LDRT plus nivolumab, ipilimumab, low-dose cyclophosphamide and aspirin (RACIN trial). Treatment combined nivolumab, ipilimumab, aspirin, low-dose cyclophosphamide and low-dose radiotherapy in a dose-escalation trial. This clonotype was seen at least ten times. The CDR3 extends over 17 amino acids. CDR1 and CDR2 from the germline V gene are LNHDA and SQIVND (reference sequence). V lost 4 bases to trimming and J lost 6 bases; unmatched junction nucleotides: 12.

The sequence was collected from a female donor with ovarian cancer. Sequencing used PBMCs, obtained after low-dose radiotherapy plus immunotherapy. The chain recombines TRBV19 with TRBJ2-2; the match to TRBD2 covers 9 bases. The CDR3 nucleotides are TGTGCCAGTAGTACCCGCCGAGCCGGGACTAGCCCCGGGGAGCTGTTTTTT. Its protein is CASSTRRAGTSPGELFF.